This T cell receptor (beta chain) originates from a study of T cells in Graves' hyperthyroidism and ophthalmopathy. Regarding the study as a whole: The model made its ophthalmopathy prediction, and onset followed a median roughly 6.5 months later.

The sample holds many counts of this clonotype. Its matching antigen is unknown. The length of the CDR3 is 14 residues. Between the trimmed V and J ends, which lost 3 bases and 5 bases, there was a span of 12 bases. From RNA transcripts, TCR beta CDR3 regions were amplified. A set of HTBI primers served as the primers for a first-round RT-PCR of the TCR CDR3. A single record per CDR3 protein comes from TCRdb applying MiXCR to the multiplex PCR reads. The sample records 500,000 to 650,000 distinct CDR3 sequences, 15% to 20% being singletons. The receptor's source is a man aged 40-49 years with Graves' ophthalmopathy. Sequencing was done on a sample of blood. This chain links TRBV12-3 or TRBV12-4 with TRBJ2-3, with D perhaps TRBD1 (6 bases). The CDR3 loop is CASSFGRGGDTQYF. The CDR3 coding sequence is TGTGCCAGCAGTTTCGGCAGGGGTGGAGATACGCAGTATTTT.